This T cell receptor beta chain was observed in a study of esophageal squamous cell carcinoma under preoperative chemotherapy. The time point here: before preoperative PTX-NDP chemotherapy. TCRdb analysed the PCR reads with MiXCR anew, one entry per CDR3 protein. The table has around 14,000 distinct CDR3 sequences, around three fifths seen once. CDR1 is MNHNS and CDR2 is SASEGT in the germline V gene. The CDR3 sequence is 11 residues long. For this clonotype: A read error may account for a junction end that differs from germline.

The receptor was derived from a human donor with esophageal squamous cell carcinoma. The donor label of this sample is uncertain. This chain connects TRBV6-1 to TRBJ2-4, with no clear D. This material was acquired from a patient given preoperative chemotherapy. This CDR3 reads CASRCPDTQYF. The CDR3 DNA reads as TGTGCCAGCAGGTGCCCAGACACGCAGTATTTC.